A selection of T cell receptor beta chains follows, all from one sample in a study of blood T cell repertoires in COVID-19. Here immunoSEQ multiplex PCR was the method, and the copy in TCRdb shows in-frame clones only, minus some. Counted here are 300,000 to 350,000 clones, around 90% occurring once; the ten biggest clones make up over 3.5%. The sequencing sample was made of peripheral blood. The receptors shown here come from a woman between 55 and 75 years old with COVID-19, enrolled during active disease. Both conserved end residues are part of each CDR3. Each record gives: J gene, D gene, clone size, V gene, CDR3 DNA, CDR3 protein. A D gene is named only where the DNA matches it firmly. The listing skips clone size in some rows; elsewhere it reads once, few, many or a size class.

TRBJ1-1 | TRBD1 | . | TRBV4-2 | TGTGCCAGCAGCCAGGAGGGACAGATGAACACTGAAGCTTTCTTT | CASSQEGQMNTEAFF
TRBJ2-2 | TRBD1 | once | TRBV5-4 | TGTGCCAGCAGCTTGGCCGGGACAGGAGGGCCCGGGGAGCTGTTTTTT | CASSLAGTGGPGELFF
TRBJ1-4 | . | . | TRBV6-5 | TGTGCCAGCCGTAGTGAAAAACTGTTTTTT | CASRSEKLFF
TRBJ1-3 | . | . | TRBV6-1 | TGTGCCAGCAGTGAAGTCCAATCCAGAAGAAACACCATATATTTT | CASSEVQSRRNTIYF
TRBJ1-5 | . | . | TRBV7-9 | TGTGCCAGCAGCATGGACACGAGTCAGCCCCAGCATTTT | CASSMDTSQPQHF
TRBJ2-7 | . | . | TRBV27 | TGTGCCAGCAGTTTTGCCCGGCGGGGTGTCTACGAGCAGTACTTC | CASSFARRGVYEQYF
TRBJ1-2 | . | . | TRBV5-1 | TGCGCCAGCAGCTCCGGGACAACAAACTATGGCTACACCTTC | CASSSGTTNYGYTF
TRBJ2-7 | . | . | TRBV19 | TGTGCCAGTAGTACCCTGGGCCGCCGCTACGAGCAGTACTTC | CASSTLGRRYEQYF
TRBJ1-2 | . | . | TRBV2 | TGTGCCAGCAGTGAAGGAGGGTTTGGCTACACCTTC | CASSEGGFGYTF
TRBJ2-2 | TRBD2 | . | TRBV3-1/TRBV3-2 | TGTGCCAGCAGTCCCGGGACTAGCGGACCAAACACCGGGGAGCTGTTTTTT | CASSPGTSGPNTGELFF
TRBJ2-7 | TRBD1 | . | TRBV15 | TGTGCCACCAGCAGAGGGACAGGGGGCGGCGAGCAGTACTTC | CATSRGTGGGEQYF
TRBJ2-5 | TRBD2 | . | TRBV28 | TGTGCCAGCAGGCTCAGACTAGCGGGGGGCGGAGCTTGGGAGACCCAGTACTTC | CASRLRLAGGGAWETQYF
TRBJ1-4 | . | . | TRBV15 | TGTGCCACCAGCAGGGGGGCCGGGACGTTTGCAACTAATGAAAAACTGTTTTTT | CATSRGAGTFATNEKLFF